The 14 T cell receptor beta chains listed next were all sequenced from one sample in a study of T cells in Graves' hyperthyroidism and ophthalmopathy. TCR beta CDR3 regions were amplified from RNA transcripts. With the HTBI primer set, the TCR CDR3 went through a first round of RT-PCR. TCRdb itself ran the multiplex PCR reads through MiXCR, one entry per CDR3 protein. Of some 720,000 distinct CDR3 sequences in the sample, approximately 16% were seen once. Sample: blood. These receptors were taken from a man between 18 and 29 years old with Graves' hyperthyroidism.

The chain employs TRBV20-1 and TRBJ2-1; D may be TRBD2 (5 bases). Germline assignment: CDR1 DFQATT and CDR2 SNEGSKA (reference sequence). The V gene lost 6 bases and the J gene lost 9 bases, with 24 bases spanning the gap. The length of the CDR3 is 15 residues. Here the CDR3 DNA reads TGCAGTGCCCCCGGGTGGATCCGGGAACAGTTTGAGCAGTTCTTC. Its translation is CSAPGWIREQFEQFF.

The chain links TRBV7-9 to TRBJ2-5; D call uncertain. The CDR3 runs to 14 residues. V lost 5 bases to trimming and J lost 2 bases, with 12 bases between them. Germline V gene sequence: CDR1 SEHNR, CDR2 FQNEAQ (reference sequence). The CDR3 region is CASSPDKRQETQYF. CDR3 bases: TGTGCCAGCAGCCCTGACAAGAGGCAAGAGACCCAGTACTTC.

This clonotype was recorded at least ten times. The rearrangement joins TRBV28 to TRBJ2-2; 10 bases agree with TRBD1. There are 20 residues in the CDR3. Germline V gene sequence: CDR1 MDHEN, CDR2 SYDVKM. The J segment lost 7 bases and the V segment lost 0 bases, leaving 17 bases of the junction unmatched. DNA for the CDR3: TGTGCCAGCAGTTTATGGGGACAGGGGAGAAAAGCGGGGTCCCTCGGGGAGCTGTTTTTT. Its protein product is CASSLWGQGRKAGSLGELFF.

There are a few counts of this clonotype. V gene TRBV2 combines with J gene TRBJ2-3; 8 bases are shared with TRBD1. Germline-derived CDR1 and CDR2 are SNHLY and FYNNEI. CDR3 length: 13 residues. V shed 11 bases, J shed 3 bases, and the junction held 7 bases outside the gene matches. This chain's CDR3 is CAAADRVTDTQYF. As DNA, the CDR3 is TGTGCCGCAGCGGACAGGGTAACAGATACGCAGTATTTT.

V usage is TRBV25-1 and J usage is TRBJ1-4; D may be TRBD1 (5 bases). Trimming stripped 3 bases from V and 3 bases from J, with 8 bases between. The CDR3 length is 14 residues. Germline-derived CDR1 and CDR2 are MGHDK and SYGVNS. CDR3 protein: CASSDGGSNEKLFF. The DNA of the CDR3 is TGTGCCAGCAGTGATGGGGGTTCTAATGAAAAACTGTTTTTT. The full variable domain, rest sourced from reference TRBV25-1 and TRBJ1-4, is EADIYQTPRYLVIGTGKKITLECSQTMGHDKMYWYQQDPGMELHLIHYSYGVNSTEKGDLSSESTVSRIRTEHFPLTLESARPSHTSQYLCASSDGGSNEKLFFGSGTQLSVL.

The gene calls are TRBV7-9 and TRBJ2-7; possible D gene TRBD2, 6 bases. V was clipped by 5 bases and J by 7 bases, with 15 bases between them. The germline CDR1 and CDR2 sequences are SEHNR and FQNEAQ (reference sequence). This CDR3 comprises 13 residues. The CDR3 reads CASSAPGGFEQYF. The CDR3 coding sequence is TGTGCCAGCAGCGCCCCAGGAGGGTTTGAGCAGTACTTC.

CDR3 nucleotide sequence: TGTGCCAGCAGCCCCGGCGTGGGGACTAATGAAAAACTGTTTTTT. It yields the protein CASSPGVGTNEKLFF. The J gene is TRBJ1-4, the V gene TRBV7-2; the D is unclear. Trimming pared 5 bases from V and 2 bases from J, leaving 12 bases between. The germline gives CDR1 SGHTA, CDR2 FQGNSA. The CDR3 is made up of 15 amino acids.

This clonotype came up a few times. The chain joins TRBV29-1 to TRBJ1-2, with a possible D match to TRBD1 (6 bases). This CDR3 is built from 16 residues. Germline V gives CDR1 SQVTM, CDR2 ANQGSEA. V lost 4 bases and J lost 0, with 18 bases in between. The CDR3 nucleotides read TGCAGCGTTGTATTCAGGACAGATGATTCTAACTATGGCTACACCTTC. Residues: CSVVFRTDDSNYGYTF.

This clonotype has only a few counts. This rearrangement joins TRBV20-1 to TRBJ2-7; D assignment may be TRBD1 or TRBD2 (5 bases each). CDR3 length: 15 amino acids. Trimming stripped 0 bases from V and 4 bases from J, with 16 bases between. CDR1 is DFQATT and CDR2 is SNEGSKA in the germline V gene (reference sequence). CDR3 DNA: TGCAGTGCTAGAGATATCCGGGGCGGGCCATACGAGCAGTACTTC. Its protein product is CSARDIRGGPYEQYF.

In the case of this clonotype: Mismatch with germline at one junction end may stem from a read error. The chain uses TRBV2 and TRBJ2-7; D is unresolved. This CDR3 comprises 14 residues. Germline CDR1 is SNHLY and CDR2 is FYNNEI. The CDR3 protein is CACSPNGNPYEQYF. The CDR3 nucleotides read TGTGCCTGCAGCCCGAATGGCAATCCCTACGAGCAGTACTTC.

This clonotype was seen at least ten times. V and J are TRBV7-2 and TRBJ2-3; 8 positions match TRBD2. V shed 5 bases, J shed 1 base, and the junction held 5 bases outside the gene matches. The CDR3 extends over 15 amino acids. CDR1 and CDR2 (germline): SGHTA, FQGNSA. The CDR3 sequence is CASSPAGGRTDTQYF. The CDR3 bases are TGTGCCAGCAGCCCTGCGGGAGGACGCACAGATACGCAGTATTTT.

This clonotype was seen only a few times. The chain has TRBV6-2 or TRBV6-3 and TRBJ2-7; possible D gene TRBD2, 6 bases. Germline values: CDR1 MNHEY, CDR2 SVGEGT. The V end was cut by 4 bases, the J end by 3 bases, with 10 bases between. The CDR3 runs to 13 residues. The CDR3 here is CASSLGLHYEQYF. The CDR3 DNA reads as TGTGCCAGCAGTTTAGGACTACACTACGAGCAGTACTTC.

The V call is TRBV2, the J call TRBJ2-1, with D unresolved. V shed 8 bases and J shed 4 bases, with 15 bases lying between them. Germline assignment: CDR1 SNHLY and CDR2 FYNNEI. The CDR3 length is 14 residues. CDR3 in DNA: TGTGCCAGCTTGGGCCAGCCGAAGTACAATGAGCAGTTCTTC. Protein: CASLGQPKYNEQFF.

J is TRBJ2-7 and V is TRBV6-1; D is possibly TRBD1 (5 bases). V was shortened by 5 bases and J by 3 bases, with 11 bases between the two germline ends. CDR3 length equals 13 residues. CDR1 and CDR2 from the germline V gene are MNHNS and SASEGT. CDR3 region: CASSFTGVYEQYF. CDR3 bases: TGTGCCAGCAGTTTTACAGGAGTCTACGAGCAGTACTTC.